Detailed here is one TCR beta chain. Its specificity is unknown. The data are from a study of T cell responses to AZD1222 COVID-19 vaccine. CDR1 and CDR2 (germline): SGHTA, FQGNSA. V was cut by 2 bases and J by 4 bases, with 20 bases left in between. The CDR3 has 17 residues. TCRdb keeps only in-frame clones here, not all; method: immunoSEQ multiplex PCR. The sample lists about 170,000 clones, about nine tenths seen once, with roughly 4.3% in the top ten. The study, taken as a whole, reports: Elevations in Spike-specific TCR breadth and depth followed administration of two AZD1222 doses.

The chain couples TRBV7-2 to TRBJ1-2, with D possibly matching TRBD1 (6 bases). The receptor's source is an adult who received the MenACWY meningococcal vaccine as a control. The sequenced sample was peripheral blood, obtained 28 days after the second dose of the MenACWY control vaccine. CDR3 DNA sequence: TGTGCCAGCAGCTTAATCCCGGAGGGGGGAAGTGTCTATGGCTACACCTTC. Amino acids: CASSLIPEGGSVYGYTF.